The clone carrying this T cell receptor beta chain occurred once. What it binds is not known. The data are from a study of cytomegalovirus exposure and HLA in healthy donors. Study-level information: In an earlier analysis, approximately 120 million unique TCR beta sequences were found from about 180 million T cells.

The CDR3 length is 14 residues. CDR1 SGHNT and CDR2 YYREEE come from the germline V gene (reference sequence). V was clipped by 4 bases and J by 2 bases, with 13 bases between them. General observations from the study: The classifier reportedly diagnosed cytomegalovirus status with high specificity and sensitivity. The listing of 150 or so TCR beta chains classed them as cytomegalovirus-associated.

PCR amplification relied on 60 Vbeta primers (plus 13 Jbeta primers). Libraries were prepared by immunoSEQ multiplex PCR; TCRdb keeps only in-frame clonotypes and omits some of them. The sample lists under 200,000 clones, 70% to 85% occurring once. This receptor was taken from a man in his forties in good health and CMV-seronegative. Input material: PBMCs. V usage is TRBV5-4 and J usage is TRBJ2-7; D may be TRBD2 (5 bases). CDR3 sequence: CASSTSDGAYEQYF. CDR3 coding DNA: TGTGCCAGCAGCACTTCCGACGGGGCCTACGAGCAGTACTTC. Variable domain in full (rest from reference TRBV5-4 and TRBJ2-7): ETGVTQSPTHLIKTRGQQVTLRCSSQSGHNTVSWYQQALGQGPQFIFQYYREEENGRGNFPPRFSGLQFPNYSSELNVNALELDDSALYLCASSTSDGAYEQYFGPGTRLTVT.